Given below is one TCR beta chain in context. The data are from a study of CD8 T cells in Susac syndrome. An amount of RNA that ranged from about 0.45 to 1 ug was reverse transcribed with random hexamers. MiXCR, applied by TCRdb to the immunoSEQ multiplex PCR reads, yields one record per CDR3 protein. The data contain about 83,000 distinct CDR3 sequences, approximately 95% of them seen just once; the ten biggest clones take up under 0.6%. Deletions cut 6 bases from V and 0 bases from J, with 11 bases between. This CDR3 is built from 14 residues. CDR1 and CDR2 (germline): DFQATT, SNEGSKA (reference sequence).

The chain joins TRBV20-1 to TRBJ2-2; TRBD1 might be the D (5 bases). The clonotype comes from a human donor with Susac syndrome. The sequenced material came from CD8+ T cells from PBMCs. The CDR3 is CSAATASNTGELFF. In DNA form, the CDR3 reads TGCAGTGCCGCGACAGCCTCGAACACCGGGGAGCTGTTTTTT.